This T cell receptor (beta chain) originates from a study of blood T cell repertoires in COVID-19. Study as a whole: Sources were T cells, B-cell-depleted T cells, or PBMCs; the material itself was cDNA or gDNA.

Data came from immunoSEQ multiplex PCR; TCRdb stores just in-frame clones and leaves some out. The sample shows about 210,000 clones, 75% to 90% of them seen only once. V was cut by 3 bases and J by 0 bases, with 9 bases left in between. Germline-derived CDR1 and CDR2 are KGHSH and LQKENI. The CDR3 length is 16 residues. Those enrolled, adults aged roughly 18 to 90 years, came from around 25 US areas. Participant-given clinical history determined each cohort assignment. The sequencing sample was made of PBMCs or T cells enriched from blood (not recorded which). This receptor was taken from a man aged 40-49 years who had recovered from COVID-19. V is TRBV18 and J is TRBJ1-6; D remains ambiguous. The CDR3 loop reads CASSPLGSSYNSPLHF. The CDR3 nucleotides read TGTGCCAGCTCACCTCTGGGGAGCTCCTATAATTCACCCCTCCACTTT.